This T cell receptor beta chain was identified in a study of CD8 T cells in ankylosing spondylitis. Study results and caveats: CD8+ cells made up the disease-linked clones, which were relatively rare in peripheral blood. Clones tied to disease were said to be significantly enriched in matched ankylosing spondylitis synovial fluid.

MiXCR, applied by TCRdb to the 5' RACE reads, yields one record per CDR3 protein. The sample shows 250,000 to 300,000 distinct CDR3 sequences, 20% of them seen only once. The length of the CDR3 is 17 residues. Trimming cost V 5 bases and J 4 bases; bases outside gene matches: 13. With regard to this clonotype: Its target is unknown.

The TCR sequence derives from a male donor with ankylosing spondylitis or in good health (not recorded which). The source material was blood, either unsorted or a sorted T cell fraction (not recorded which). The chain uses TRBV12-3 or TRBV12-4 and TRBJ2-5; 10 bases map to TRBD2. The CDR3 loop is CASSPPPGLALGETQYF. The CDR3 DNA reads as TGTGCCAGCAGTCCTCCCCCGGGACTAGCGCTTGGAGAGACCCAGTACTTC.